These 28 T cell receptor beta chains came from one sample sequenced in a study of blood T cell repertoires in COVID-19. TCRdb keeps only in-frame clones here, not all; method: immunoSEQ multiplex PCR. The data hold 75,000 to 95,000 clones, with roughly nine tenths observed a single time. The specimen was peripheral blood. These receptor sequences come from a man between 60 and 70 years old with acute or convalescent COVID-19.

J is TRBJ1-1 and V is TRBV11-2; TRBD1 is a possible D gene (6 bases). The length of the CDR3 is 15 residues. Trimming left V 5 bases short and J 1 base short, with 14 bases between. Germline assignment: CDR1 SGHAT and CDR2 FQNNGV. CDR3 bases: TGTGCCAGCAGCCGTAAACAGGGTTGGAACACTGAAGCTTTCTTT. Encoded protein: CASSRKQGWNTEAFF.

The CDR3 nucleotides read TGTGCCAGCAGTTCCGGGACAGGACTTTACGAGCAGTACTTC. This sequence encodes CASSSGTGLYEQYF. The rearrangement joins TRBV6-5 to TRBJ2-7; 8 bases match TRBD1. CDR3 length: 14 residues. V was pared by 4 bases and J by 4 bases, with 6 bases of the junction left unmatched. Germline loops: CDR1 MNHEY, CDR2 SVGAGI.

The gene calls are TRBV30 and TRBJ2-7, with 8 bases matching TRBD1. There are 14 residues in the CDR3. The junction had 6 bases not matched to a gene; V was cut back by 2 bases and J by 3 bases. From germline, CDR1 is GTSNPN and CDR2 SVGIG (reference sequence). The CDR3 spells CAWSYGQGNYEQYF. DNA for the CDR3: TGTGCCTGGAGTTATGGACAGGGTAACTACGAGCAGTACTTC.

The chain uses TRBV7-3 and TRBJ1-2, with D tentatively TRBD1 (5 bases). Trimming shortened V by 5 bases and J by 6 bases, and 22 bases separated the two germline ends. The germline V gene has CDR1 SGHTA and CDR2 FQGTGA. The CDR3 is 16 amino acids. The CDR3 DNA follows: TGTGCCAGCAGCCCCCAGGCAGGGATGCGGTTGGATGGCTACACCTTC. This gives the protein CASSPQAGMRLDGYTF.

The chain links TRBV27 to TRBJ2-1; maybe TRBD1 (6 bases). The CDR3 is made up of 12 amino acids. CDR1 is MNHEY, CDR2 SMNVEV, per germline (reference sequence). Trimming removed 6 bases at V and 8 bases at J, with 11 bases between. The CDR3 reads CASSQQGDEQFF. The CDR3 DNA sequence: TGTGCCAGCAGCCAACAGGGCGATGAGCAGTTCTTC.

V and J are TRBV19 and TRBJ1-5; TRBD1 might be the D (5 bases). CDR1 is LNHDA and CDR2 is SQIVND in the germline V gene (reference sequence). V lost 3 bases and J lost 2, with 14 bases in between. The CDR3 spans 16 residues. The DNA of the CDR3 is TGTGCCAGTAGTATGAACCAGGGCAATGGCAATCAGCCCCAGCATTTT. Translated: CASSMNQGNGNQPQHF.

V usage is TRBV3-1 (or the pseudogene TRBV3-2) and J usage is TRBJ1-2; D might be TRBD1 (6 bases). Germline values: CDR1 LGHDT, CDR2 YNNKEL (reference sequence). With 4 bases removed from V and 7 bases from J, the gap between germline ends came to 16 bases. The CDR3 length is 14 residues. The CDR3 sequence is CASSPAGGRSGYTF. CDR3 coding DNA: TGTGCCAGCAGCCCCGCCGGGGGGCGCAGTGGCTACACCTTC.

The J gene is TRBJ2-1, the V gene TRBV11-2, with 12 positions matching TRBD2. The CDR3 consists of 16 residues. CDR1 SGHAT and CDR2 FQNNGV come from the germline V gene. V was pared by 3 bases and J by 4 bases, with 4 bases of the junction left unmatched. The CDR3 protein is CASSLSGTSGYNEQFF. In DNA, the CDR3 is TGTGCCAGCAGCTTGTCCGGGACTAGCGGGTACAATGAGCAGTTCTTC.

This rearrangement joins TRBV15 to TRBJ1-2; 8 nucleotides line up with TRBD1. V was clipped by 6 bases and J by 5 bases; unmatched bases: 11. The V gene's germline CDR1 is LNHNV and CDR2 YYDKDF (reference sequence). This CDR3 spans 15 amino acids. In nucleotides, the CDR3 is TGTGCCACCAGAAGCGGGACAGGTGACCTATATGGCTACACCTTC. It specifies CATRSGTGDLYGYTF.

The V and J genes are TRBV3-1 (or the pseudogene TRBV3-2) and TRBJ2-7; 10 nucleotides align to TRBD1. V shed 4 bases and J 5 bases; nucleotides not matched to a gene: 11. Germline V gene data show CDR1 as LGHDT and CDR2 as YNNKEL (reference sequence). CDR3 size: 16 residues. The CDR3 DNA is TGTGCCAGCAGCCGACCATCCGGGACAGGGGCCCACGAGCAGTACTTC. This codes for CASSRPSGTGAHEQYF.

The chain has TRBV7-2 and TRBJ1-5; 7 positions match TRBD1. The length of the CDR3 is 15 residues. The V segment lost 5 bases and the J segment 6 bases; nucleotides outside the gene matches: 10. Per germline, CDR1 SGHTA and CDR2 FQGNSA. As DNA, the CDR3 is TGTGCCAGCAGCCCCGAGACAGGGTTCGGTCAGCCCCAGCATTTT. This translates into CASSPETGFGQPQHF.

Details on this clone: Other DNA sequences from this sample encode an identical CDR3 as well. This chain links TRBV3-1 (or the pseudogene TRBV3-2) with TRBJ1-2; D might be TRBD1 (5 bases). V lost 2 bases, J lost 4 bases, and 8 bases lay in between. Germline-derived CDR1 and CDR2 are LGHDT and YNNKEL (reference sequence). The CDR3 extends over 13 amino acids. In nucleotides, the CDR3 is TGTGCCAGCAGCCAACAGGGCTCCTATGGCTACACCTTC. Translating it yields CASSQQGSYGYTF.

The rearrangement links TRBV5-6 to TRBJ1-3; TRBD1 matches 7 bases. This CDR3 region has 15 residues. CDR1 SGHDT and CDR2 YYEEEE come from the germline V gene. Trimming took 3 bases from V and 2 from J; bases not matched to a gene: 5. CDR3 in amino acids: CASSYTGVAGNTIYF. CDR3 coding DNA: TGTGCCAGCAGCTACACAGGGGTGGCTGGAAACACCATATATTTT.

This chain joins TRBV6-4 and TRBJ1-6; 8 bases map to TRBD1. From germline, CDR1 is MRHNA and CDR2 SNTAGT. The CDR3 has 14 residues. With 7 bases clipped from V and 6 bases from J, the junction kept 5 bases outside the gene matches. The CDR3 DNA reads TGTGCCAGCAACGGGGACAGGAGTAATTCACCCCTCCACTTT. Translating gives CASNGDRSNSPLHF.

This clone was picked up one time. J is TRBJ2-5 and V is TRBV5-4; D call uncertain. The CDR3 is 15 amino acids. The V gene's germline CDR1 is SGHNT and CDR2 YYREEE (reference sequence). Trimming left V 4 bases short and J 0 bases short, with 13 bases between. CDR3 DNA: TGTGCCAGCAGCCGCGCGACGACATACCAAGAGACCCAGTACTTC. Protein product: CASSRATTYQETQYF.

The chain employs TRBV5-8 and TRBJ2-3, with D possibly matching TRBD1 (6 bases). The V end lost 2 bases, the J end lost 1 base, and 8 bases lay between the germline ends. This CDR3 is 14 amino acids long. Germline V gene lookup returns CDR1 SGHTS and CDR2 YDEGEE. The CDR3 bases are TGTGCCAGCAGCTTCCGGACAGGCACAGATACGCAGTATTTT. Amino acids: CASSFRTGTDTQYF.

The rearrangement joins TRBV10-3 to TRBJ2-7; 7 nucleotides align to TRBD1. The CDR3 is made up of 14 amino acids. The germline V gene has CDR1 ENHRY and CDR2 SYGVKD. V lost 6 bases, J lost 5 bases, and 10 bases stayed unmatched. In DNA, the CDR3 is TGTGCCATCAGCAGGGCAGGGGGTCAGAACGAGCAGTACTTC. This gives the protein CAISRAGGQNEQYF.

In DNA, the CDR3 is TGTGCCAGCAGCGGACAGCGCAATCAGCCCCAGCATTTT. This encodes CASSGQRNQPQHF. The genes are TRBV27 and TRBJ1-5, with a tentative D call TRBD1 (6 bases). The V end was cut by 6 bases, the J end by 2 bases, with 8 bases between. CDR1 is MNHEY, CDR2 SMNVEV, per germline (reference sequence). The CDR3 runs to 13 residues.

The CDR3: CASTQGLGTEAFF. The DNA of the CDR3 is TGTGCCAGCACCCAGGGACTCGGCACTGAAGCTTTCTTT. The chain employs TRBV28 and TRBJ1-1, with D possibly being TRBD1 (5 bases). The V gene lost 7 bases and the J gene lost 4 bases, with 13 bases spanning the gap. CDR1 is MDHEN, CDR2 SYDVKM, per germline. The CDR3 is 13 amino acids.

This chain joins TRBV5-6 and TRBJ1-3; no firm D call. Germline lookup yields CDR1 SGHDT and CDR2 YYEEEE. V gave up 7 bases and J gave up 2 bases, with 10 bases separating them. The CDR3 extends over 13 amino acids. DNA of the CDR3: TGTGCCAGCGCATACAGCACTGGAAACACCATATATTTT. Amino acid sequence: CASAYSTGNTIYF.

The rearrangement uses TRBV27 and TRBJ2-7, with 9 positions matching TRBD1. The germline gives CDR1 MNHEY, CDR2 SMNVEV (reference sequence). This CDR3 is built from 13 residues. J was trimmed by 6 bases and V by 6 bases; bases with no gene match: 6. The CDR3 DNA follows: TGTGCCAGCAGGACCATGGACAGGGGCGAGCAGTACTTC. This encodes CASRTMDRGEQYF.

This chain links TRBV7-8 with TRBJ1-4, with 9 nucleotides matching TRBD1. Germline CDR1 is SGHVS and CDR2 is FQNEAQ. The CDR3 consists of 14 residues. Trimming removed 5 bases from V and 5 bases from J; junction bases left unmatched: 3. The CDR3 sequence is CASSRGTGNEKLFF. Written as DNA, the CDR3 is TGTGCCAGCAGCCGAGGGACAGGGAATGAAAAACTGTTTTTT.

This chain connects TRBV9 to TRBJ2-1, with D maybe TRBD1 (6 bases). The CDR3 covers 15 residues. The germline V and J ends were trimmed by 0 bases and 3 bases, with 10 bases remaining between them. Germline V gene sequence: CDR1 SGDLS, CDR2 YYNGEE. The CDR3 here is CASSVAPRGYNEQFF. The CDR3 region has the DNA TGTGCCAGCAGCGTAGCTCCCAGGGGCTACAATGAGCAGTTCTTC.

The chain has TRBV6-5 and TRBJ2-5, with 10 nucleotides matching TRBD1. V was pared by 6 bases and J by 5 bases, with 9 bases of the junction left unmatched. In germline, CDR1 is MNHEY, CDR2 SVGAGI. The CDR3 contains 15 residues. This chain's CDR3 is CASSRDRGLSETQYF. In nucleotides, the CDR3 is TGTGCCAGCAGCCGGGACAGGGGACTATCGGAGACCCAGTACTTC.

V is TRBV3-1 (or the pseudogene TRBV3-2) and J is TRBJ2-7; 13 bases agree with TRBD2. The CDR3 consists of 17 residues. With V trimmed by 4 bases and J by 3 bases, 9 bases remained unmatched. The germline gives CDR1 LGHDT, CDR2 YNNKEL (reference sequence). In DNA, the CDR3 is TGTGCCAGCAGCCCAGGGACTAGCGGGAATAGAAGCTACGAGCAGTACTTC. Translated, it gives CASSPGTSGNRSYEQYF.

This chain joins TRBV4-3 and TRBJ2-5, with 12 positions matching TRBD2. CDR1 is LGHNA, CDR2 YSLEER, per germline. The V and J ends lost 4 bases and 5 bases, in that order; junction bases with no gene match: 14. The CDR3 is 18 amino acids. The CDR3, as DNA: TGCGCCAGCAGCCCTACTCTAGCGGGGGGGCCAGTTAGGGAGACCCAGTACTTC. Its translation is CASSPTLAGGPVRETQYF.

This clone was detected only once. CDR3 nucleotide sequence: TGTGCCAGCAGCACTGACTTCGGACAAGAGGAGACCCAGTACTTC. Amino acids: CASSTDFGQEETQYF. The chain combines TRBV5-4 with TRBJ2-5; D might be TRBD1 (5 bases). Trimming shortened V by 4 bases and J by 5 bases, and 18 bases separated the two germline ends. Germline V gives CDR1 SGHNT, CDR2 YYREEE (reference sequence). The CDR3 is made up of 15 amino acids.

The chain uses TRBV7-2 and TRBJ2-1; 11 bases are a match to TRBD2. CDR1 is SGHTA, CDR2 FQGNSA, per germline. The ends lost 4 bases at V and 6 bases at J; junction bases unmatched: 8. This CDR3 has 16 residues. CDR3 amino acids: CASSSFSGGATNEQFF. The CDR3 DNA sequence: TGTGCCAGCAGCTCCTTTAGCGGGGGGGCCACCAATGAGCAGTTCTTC.